This TCR beta chain is drawn from a study of shared clonotypes between healthy human individuals (dated by TCRdb to between 2020 and 2021). Background on the whole study: Three men and two women, aged 18 to 49 years, made up the cohort. For each donor, CD4 naive and CD4 memory were each run on three plates, CD8 naive on two plates, and CD8 memory on one plate. Different laboratories and diverse techniques were used to prepare libraries and sequence TCR repertoires, to increase sequencing depth and limit assay-specific biases. To estimate repertoire size and how much clonotypes are shared between individuals, the study performed deep sequencing of blood TCR repertoires from roughly five healthy adults. Each donor's leukapheresis produced roughly between about 0.9 and 9.5 billion PBMCs. Beyond this particular receptor, the publication reports: Pairwise subsampling led to the expectation that sequencing depth would affect the degree of clonotype sharing among donors. Naive subsets generally had larger estimated clonotype richness than memory subsets. Across a handful of donors, 4.5% to 6.5% of naive CD4, 3% to 4% of naive CD8, about 2.3% of memory CD4, and under 0.45% of memory CD8 clonotypes were shared. The genetic and exposure-history diversity represented was limited by the small number of donors. Even with the large sequencing depth, rarefaction of the sorted-subset datasets indicated that sequencing was incomplete. Only blood was sampled, and tissue TCR repertoires likely differ from those in blood. Compared with non-shared clonotypes, the clonotypes found in all four sorted-subset donors had higher generation probabilities.

Healthy HIV-negative adults with no recently reported acute infections or vaccinations were included as donors. Every donor was a Caucasian adult living in Nashville, Tennessee, USA. Magnetic negative selection was used to enrich CD4+ T cells, after which naive cells were positively selected on CD45RA and the negative fraction became the memory subset. Blood was collected by leukapheresis, and PBMCs were isolated by Ficoll-Histopaque density gradient centrifugation and then cryopreserved in liquid nitrogen vapor phase. Purity and quantity of every magnetically sorted T cell population were checked by analytical flow cytometry. From each sorted fraction, genomic DNA was isolated and quantified by UV absorbance on a Nanodrop 2000c. Reading from cysteine to phenylalanine, the CDR3 counts 17 amino acids. Only the CDR3 DNA is retained, 51 bases long and in frame from the first base. The germline V gene gives CDR1 as MDHEN and CDR2 as SYDVKM. Between the V and J ends, shortened by 5 bases and 0 bases respectively, the junction contains 19 bases.

Notes on this clone: What antigen it recognizes has not been identified. Base qualities are not recorded, but no much larger clone differs from it by a single base.

Using the deep immunoSEQ assay, multiplex PCR amplified TCR CDR3 regions from genomic DNA. Extracted genomic DNA from each cell subset was spread evenly across all wells of several immunoSEQ 96-well plates, with each plate serving as a replicate. For sorted subsets, about 210 ng of genomic DNA, equivalent to 30,000 or so T cell genomes, went into each replicate PCR. The purified libraries were quantified using a Qubit 3.0 fluorometer, sized with a Bioanalyzer 2100, and then quantified again using the KAPA Library Quantification kit. Each immunoSEQ 96-well plate was sequenced on its own single-read 150-cycle Illumina NextSeq 550 flow cell. In the original analysis: Because only junctional sequences without quality scores were contained in the immunoSEQ output, filtering matching that applied to full-length reads could not be performed. To assign V/J genes and CDR3, sequences were annotated against IMGT germline references using PyIR, a Python wrapper for IgBLAST v1.9. Any read was removed if the V/J assignment was weak (E-value above 1e-6), the CDR3 was missing, or the read contained stop codons, out-of-frame junctions, or ambiguous translated residues. V3J clonotypes were defined as sequences sharing an identical inferred V gene, J gene, and CDR3 amino acid sequence. To compute the percentage overlap between repertoires, the number of shared unique clonotypes was divided by the size of the smaller repertoire. Three approaches were used to assess repertoire richness: RTK rarefaction, the Chao1 estimator, and Recon v2.1 estimates of unobserved clonotypes. OLGA was used to compute generation probabilities for all TCRbeta clonotypes that the gDNA method yielded from several donors. In TCRdb, the immuneACCESS table is reduced to in-frame sequences with V and J assigned. These tables do not hold every clone; where another copy was compared, an unresolved V gene accounts for under half, and the others remain unexplained. V, J and clone size are taken as reported in that table, and D and trimming were inferred from the DNA itself. The sample records approximately 2.3 million clones, just over 90% of which are singletons. The ten largest clones represent roughly 0.36% of the sample.

The sequence came from a man younger than 30 in good health. Some clones in this sample may be carry-over from other donors' samples. Sequencing was performed on naive CD4+ T cells from PBMCs. The cell subset or site label for this specimen denotes: CD45RA+ positively selected. The chain is assembled from TRBV28 and TRBJ1-2; no D gene can be assigned with confidence. The CDR3 corresponds to CASSNLGPRTSNYGYTF. The DNA is as follows: TGTGCCAGCAGTAACCTCGGTCCCCGAACTTCTAACTATGGCTACACCTTC.